The clone carrying this T cell receptor (beta chain) was picked up many times. Antigen unknown. RNA transcripts served as the template for amplifying TCR beta CDR3 regions. When the TCR CDR3 underwent first-round RT-PCR, the HTBI primer set was used. TCRdb analysed the multiplex PCR reads with MiXCR anew, one entry per CDR3 protein. The sample lists some 600,000 distinct CDR3 sequences; approximately 13% were seen once. Participants, patients aged 18 to 65, had newly diagnosed hyperthyroidism with a duration under 2 months. The entry originates in a study of T cells in Graves' hyperthyroidism and ophthalmopathy. Findings and limits, study-wide: Ophthalmopathy onset followed model prediction by a median approximately 6.2 months. A model of 13 V-J features distinguished ophthalmopathy from stable hyperthyroidism.

The sample comprised blood. This clonotype originated in a woman under 40 with Graves' hyperthyroidism that later progressed to Graves' ophthalmopathy.

The CDR3 DNA reads as TGTGCCAGCAGCCGGACCGGGGGCTCTTCACATAATTCACCCCTCCACTTT. Translated, it gives CASSRTGGSSHNSPLHF. This sequence joins TRBV11-3 and TRBJ1-6; tentatively, D is TRBD1 (6 bases). This CDR3 is 17 amino acids long. V lost 5 bases and J 5 bases, leaving 19 bases between the germline ends. Germline V gives CDR1 SGHNT, CDR2 YENEEA.